This T cell receptor (beta chain) is drawn from a study of shared T cell receptors in the human thymus. The data were produced by immunoSEQ multiplex PCR, yet TCRdb's version contains in-frame clones alone and is incomplete. The table has 720,000 or so clones, 70% to 90% seen once; the top ten hold under 0.012%. Germline loops: CDR1 SNHLY, CDR2 FYNNEI. The V and J ends lost 6 bases and 3 bases respectively, with 14 bases between them. The CDR3 length is 14 residues. This sample also belongs to another study, concerning human thymus T cells.

This rearrangement joins TRBV2 to TRBJ1-2; D is possibly TRBD1 (6 bases). Sequenced input: thymocytes. This receptor was obtained from a girl under three years old with a congenital heart defect. The CDR3 coding sequence is TGTGCCAGCAGGGGAAGGGGGAAGGACTATGGCTACACCTTC. Protein sequence: CASRGRGKDYGYTF.